The clone carrying this T cell receptor beta chain was found many times. Its antigen is still unknown. Amplification yielded TCR beta CDR3 regions, with RNA transcripts as the source. In the first-round RT-PCR of the TCR CDR3, the HTBI primer set was used. TCRdb fed the multiplex PCR reads into MiXCR, producing one record per CDR3 protein. The sample yields approximately 640,000 distinct CDR3 sequences, roughly 17% seen once. This record belongs to a study of T cells in Graves' hyperthyroidism and ophthalmopathy. General observations from the study: Ophthalmopathy, as predicted by the model, came a median roughly 6.5 months after the prediction. The blood repertoire included most of the expanded thyroid clonotypes above 0.001.

Looked up from germline, CDR1 is MDHEN and CDR2 is SYDVKM. The V segment lost 3 bases and the J segment 3 bases; nucleotides outside the gene matches: 3. The CDR3 runs to 15 residues. No progression to ophthalmopathy during 18 months of follow-up defined stable disease. The chain carries TRBV28 and TRBJ2-1, with TRBD1 matching 9 bases. The sequence was obtained from a woman aged 25 to 45 with Graves' hyperthyroidism. The specimen was blood. The DNA for the CDR3 is TGTGCCAGCAGTTTCGGACAGGGGCTCTACAATGAGCAGTTCTTC. As protein: CASSFGQGLYNEQFF.